This T cell receptor beta chain was sequenced during a study of control samples from healthy donors and cancer patients. The CDR3 is made up of 13 amino acids. Germline V CDR1 and CDR2: SEHNR, FQNEAQ (reference sequence). Trimming took off 2 bases at V and 4 bases at J, with 6 bases between the two ends. TCRdb's copy holds only in-frame clones and misses some; the assay was immunoSEQ multiplex PCR. The sample has around 51,000 clones, about four fifths seen once; the top ten hold around a tenth. A note on this clone: Other DNA sequences in the sample encode the same CDR3.

V and J are TRBV7-9 and TRBJ1-5, with D perhaps TRBD1 (5 bases). Sequencing was carried out using blood. The sequence derives from a man in his 70s in good health. CDR3 bases: TGTGCCAGCAGCTTATCAGGGAATCAGCCCCAGCATTTT. Translation: CASSLSGNQPQHF.